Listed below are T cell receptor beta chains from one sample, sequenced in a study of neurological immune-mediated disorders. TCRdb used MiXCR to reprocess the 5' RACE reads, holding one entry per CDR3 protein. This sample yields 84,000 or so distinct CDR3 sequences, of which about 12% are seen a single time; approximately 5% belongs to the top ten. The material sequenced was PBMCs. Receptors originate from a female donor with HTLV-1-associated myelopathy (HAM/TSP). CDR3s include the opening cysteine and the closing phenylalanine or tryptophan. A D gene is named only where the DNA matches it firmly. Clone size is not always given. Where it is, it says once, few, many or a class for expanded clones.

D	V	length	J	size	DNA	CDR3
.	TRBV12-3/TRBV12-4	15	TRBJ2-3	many	TGTGCCAGCAGTCCGGCAGGTGGAGCAACAGATACGCAGTATTTT	CASSPAGGATDTQYF
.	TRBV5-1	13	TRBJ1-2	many	TGCGCCAGCAGCTTTGTGGCAGGGAATGGCTACACCTTC	CASSFVAGNGYTF
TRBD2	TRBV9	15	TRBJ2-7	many	TGTGCCAGCAGCGCCGACACGACTAGCCCCTACGAGCAGTACTTC	CASSADTTSPYEQYF
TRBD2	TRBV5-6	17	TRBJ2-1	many	TGTGCCAGCAGCTTGGCCCTGAAACTAGCGGGGCACAATGAGCAGTTCTTC	CASSLALKLAGHNEQFF
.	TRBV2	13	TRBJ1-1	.	TGTGCCAGCAGTGAGCTCAGGGGTTCTGAAGCTTTCTTT	CASSELRGSEAFF
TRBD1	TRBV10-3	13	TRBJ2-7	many	TGTGCCATGGCCGGGACAGGGGGCAACGAGCAGTACTTC	CAMAGTGGNEQYF
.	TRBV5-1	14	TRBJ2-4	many	TGCGCCAGCAGCTTGGGGGAAGCCAAAAACATTCAGTACTTC	CASSLGEAKNIQYF
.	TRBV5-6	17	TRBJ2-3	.	TGTGCCAGCAGCCCGCGCCCGGAGAGGCTAGTACAAGATACGCAGTATTTT	CASSPRPERLVQDTQYF
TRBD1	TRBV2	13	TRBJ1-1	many	TGTGCCAGTTGTCCAGGGGGCTACACTGAAGCTTTCTTT	CASCPGGYTEAFF
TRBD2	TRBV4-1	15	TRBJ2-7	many	TGCGCCAGCAGCCAAGGACTAGCGGGGTTCGGCGAGCAGTACTTC	CASSQGLAGFGEQYF